The 21 T cell receptor beta chains given below trace back to one sample, sequenced in a study of OX40 agonist ivuxolimab in advanced cancers. Repertoires were generated with immunoSEQ multiplex PCR, while TCRdb's copy carries only in-frame clones and drops some. This sample has some 75,000 clones, with more than 70% found just once. The sample in question was CD4+ or CD8+ T cells sorted from blood, obtained in a trial of the OX40 agonist ivuxolimab. These receptors were obtained from an adult with an advanced solid tumor such as melanoma, head and neck, liver or kidney cancer.

This chain links TRBV27 with TRBJ1-1; D may be TRBD1 (5 bases). V lost 6 bases, J lost 3 bases, and 11 bases lay in between. Germline-derived CDR1 and CDR2 are MNHEY and SMNVEV (reference sequence). The CDR3 runs to 13 residues. CDR3 DNA: TGTGCCAGCAGGGGGGTGTGGGACACTGAAGCTTTCTTT. As protein: CASRGVWDTEAFF.

The gene calls are TRBV6-4 and TRBJ1-4, with D unresolved. Germline V lookup: CDR1 MRHNA, CDR2 SNTAGT. Between the trimmed V and J ends, which lost 2 bases and 5 bases, there was a span of 6 bases. This CDR3 comprises 13 residues. CDR3 coding DNA: TGTGCCAGCAGTGACGGGGAGAATGAAAAACTGTTTTTT. Translated: CASSDGENEKLFF.

The chain couples TRBV4-2 to TRBJ2-3, with D perhaps TRBD2 (7 bases). CDR1 and CDR2 (germline): LGHNA, YNFKEQ. Trimming stripped 1 base from V and 4 bases from J, with 18 bases between. This CDR3 spans 17 amino acids. The DNA for the CDR3 is TGTGCCAGCAGCCAAGGACTACCCCCGGGGGGCGCAGATACGCAGTATTTT. This codes for CASSQGLPPGGADTQYF.

This chain connects TRBV9 to TRBJ2-1; TRBD2 matches at 7 bases. The V gene's germline CDR1 is SGDLS and CDR2 YYNGEE. Trimming removed 0 bases from V and 9 bases from J; junction bases left unmatched: 6. The CDR3 totals 14 residues. The DNA of the CDR3 is TGTGCCAGCAGCGTAGGGCGGGGAGGGAGTGAGCAGTTCTTC. It specifies CASSVGRGGSEQFF. Variable domain in full (rest from reference TRBV9 and TRBJ2-1): DSGVTQTPKHLITATGQRVTLRCSPRSGDLSVYWYQQSLDQGLQFLIQYYNGEERAKGNILERFSAQQFPDLHSELNLSSLELGDSALYFCASSVGRGGSEQFFGPGTRLTVL.

V and J are TRBV27 and TRBJ1-3; the D gene is possibly TRBD1 (6 bases). The CDR3 runs 13 residues. Trimming cost V 10 bases and J 2 bases, with 12 bases left between them. CDR1 is MNHEY, CDR2 SMNVEV, per germline (reference sequence). The CDR3 loop is CATGDNTGNTIYF. The CDR3 coding sequence is TGTGCCACAGGGGATAATACTGGAAACACCATATATTTT.

The rearrangement uses TRBV5-4 and TRBJ2-5, with D possibly being TRBD2 (6 bases). The germline V gene encodes CDR1 SGHNT and CDR2 YYREEE (reference sequence). The CDR3 is 13 residues long. V lost 3 bases to trimming and J lost 5 bases, with 11 bases between them. CDR3 DNA sequence: TGTGCCAGCAGCTGGCGGGATGAGGAGACCCAGTACTTC. Its translation is CASSWRDEETQYF.

The chain joins TRBV14 to TRBJ2-2; D not certain. This CDR3 comprises 14 residues. Germline values: CDR1 SGHDN, CDR2 FVKESK. The V gene lost 7 bases and the J gene lost 1 base, with 10 bases spanning the gap. CDR3 protein: CASTVDWNTGELFF. CDR3 nucleotides: TGTGCCAGCACGGTCGACTGGAACACCGGGGAGCTGTTTTTT.

V is TRBV9 and J is TRBJ2-3; unclear D gene. CDR1 is SGDLS, CDR2 YYNGEE, per germline. V lost 4 bases and J 2 bases, leaving 11 bases between the germline ends. The CDR3 is 14 residues long. The CDR3 region is CASSPTLTTDTQYF. In DNA form, the CDR3 reads TGTGCCAGCAGCCCCACCTTAACCACAGATACGCAGTATTTT. Full variable domain (remainder filled in from reference TRBV9 and TRBJ2-3): DSGVTQTPKHLITATGQRVTLRCSPRSGDLSVYWYQQSLDQGLQFLIQYYNGEERAKGNILERFSAQQFPDLHSELNLSSLELGDSALYFCASSPTLTTDTQYFGPGTRLTVL.

This chain uses TRBV7-3 with TRBJ2-1, with 7 bases matching TRBD1. J lost 7 bases, V lost 2 bases, and 5 bases had no gene match. CDR1 is SGHTA, CDR2 FQGTGA, per germline. The CDR3 length is 14 residues. In DNA, the CDR3 is TGTGCCAGCAGCTTAGAGGGGGCGATGAATGAGCAGTTCTTC. This gives the protein CASSLEGAMNEQFF.

The gene calls are TRBV7-3 and TRBJ2-1, with D hard to call. Per germline, CDR1 SGHTA and CDR2 FQGTGA. The CDR3 has 12 residues. V shed 5 bases and J shed 6 bases, with 8 bases lying between them. The CDR3 DNA reads as TGTGCCAGCAGCCGAGACGGCAATGAGCAGTTCTTC. As protein: CASSRDGNEQFF.

The chain carries TRBV7-2 and TRBJ2-7; D unresolved. The V end was cut by 0 bases, the J end by 0 bases, with 6 bases between. The CDR3 has 14 residues. CDR1 and CDR2 (germline): SGHTA, FQGNSA. CDR3 nucleotides: TGTGCCAGCAGCTTAGCATTCGACTCCTACGAGCAGTACTTC. It encodes CASSLAFDSYEQYF.

This clone has a handful of counts. J is TRBJ1-6 and V is TRBV14, with a tentative D call TRBD1 (6 bases). This CDR3 contains 15 residues. CDR1 is SGHDN, CDR2 FVKESK, per germline. Trimming cost V 0 bases and J 10 bases, with 13 bases left between them. The CDR3 DNA is TGTGCCAGCAGCCAAGAACAGGGAACACGATCACCCCTCCACTTT. This encodes CASSQEQGTRSPLHF.

This rearrangement joins TRBV28 to TRBJ2-7; 9 positions match TRBD1. The CDR3 is 15 residues long. V dropped 6 bases and J dropped 5; count of bases not matched to a gene: 11. Germline CDR1 and CDR2: MDHEN and SYDVKM. The CDR3 DNA is TGTGCCAGCAGCCCTTTTGGGACAGGGAAAAACGAGCAGTACTTC. Amino acids: CASSPFGTGKNEQYF.

This rearrangement joins TRBV5-1 to TRBJ2-2, with D perhaps TRBD1 (6 bases). This CDR3 spans 15 amino acids. V lost 1 base and J lost 3, with 10 bases in between. Germline CDR1 SGHRS, CDR2 YFSETQ. The CDR3 nucleotides are TGCGCCAGCAGCTTGACAGGGAAGGACACCGGGGAGCTGTTTTTT. Protein product: CASSLTGKDTGELFF.

This clone showed up just once. The chain is built from TRBV18 and TRBJ1-5; TRBD1 agrees at 10 bases. CDR1 KGHSH and CDR2 LQKENI come from the germline V gene. J lost 6 bases, V lost 3 bases, and 2 bases had no gene match. CDR3 length equals 14 residues. CDR3 in DNA: TGTGCCAGCTCACCCGGGACAGGGGTTCAGCCCCAGCATTTT. Amino acids: CASSPGTGVQPQHF.

V gene TRBV7-9 combines with J gene TRBJ2-1; TRBD1 agrees at 7 bases. This CDR3 has 13 residues. The germline V gene encodes CDR1 SEHNR and CDR2 FQNEAQ (reference sequence). The V segment lost 7 bases and the J segment 8 bases; nucleotides outside the gene matches: 8. This CDR3 is CASIPGGNDEQFF. In DNA form, the CDR3 reads TGTGCCAGCATTCCAGGGGGTAACGATGAGCAGTTCTTC.

The chain uses TRBV5-1 and TRBJ1-1; tentatively, D is TRBD1 (5 bases). CDR1 is SGHRS and CDR2 is YFSETQ in the germline V gene. V lost 4 bases to trimming and J lost 4 bases, with 17 bases between them. The CDR3 runs 15 residues. The CDR3 protein is CASSPGVGAVTEAFF. The DNA of the CDR3 is TGCGCCAGCAGCCCGGGGGTAGGGGCGGTCACTGAAGCTTTCTTT. Full variable domain (remainder filled in from reference TRBV5-1 and TRBJ1-1): KAGVTQTPRYLIKTRGQQVTLSCSPISGHRSVSWYQQTPGQGLQFLFEYFSETQRNKGNFPGRFSGRQFSNSRSEMNVSTLELGDSALYLCASSPGVGAVTEAFFGQGTRLTVV.

CDR3 loop: CASDDPPDEQFF. The CDR3 DNA sequence: TGTGCCAGCGATGACCCGCCGGATGAGCAGTTCTTC. The V gene is TRBV6-1, the J gene TRBJ2-1; D unresolved. Germline V gene sequence: CDR1 MNHNS, CDR2 SASEGT. The CDR3 is 12 residues long. The V end was cut by 8 bases, the J end by 8 bases, with 13 bases between.

The chain joins TRBV29-1 to TRBJ1-2; D call uncertain. This CDR3 is built from 14 residues. The V and J ends lost 1 base and 8 bases respectively, with 17 bases between them. Germline-derived CDR1 and CDR2 are SQVTM and ANQGSEA. DNA for the CDR3: TGCAGCGTTGAAGCGGACCGACAAGCGTACGGCTACACCTTC. Encoded protein: CSVEADRQAYGYTF.

This clone has more than one count but fewer than ten. This chain uses TRBV7-3 with TRBJ2-5, with 7 positions matching TRBD2. Germline values: CDR1 SGHTA, CDR2 FQGTGA. The CDR3 covers 15 residues. The V gene end was trimmed by 5 bases and the J gene end by 1 base; junction bases not matched to a gene: 7. The DNA for the CDR3 is TGTGCCAGCAGCCCTAGCGGCGGATTCCAAGAGACCCAGTACTTC. Translated, it gives CASSPSGGFQETQYF.

The rearrangement joins TRBV28 to TRBJ2-7; D possibly corresponds to TRBD2 (5 bases). This CDR3 region has 17 residues. V was trimmed by 4 bases and J by 4 bases, leaving 23 bases between them. Germline loops: CDR1 MDHEN, CDR2 SYDVKM. CDR3 sequence: CASSSIGRGSFKYEQYF. The CDR3 DNA sequence: TGTGCCAGCAGTTCTATTGGTAGAGGGTCCTTCAAATACGAGCAGTACTTC.